This TCR beta chain was identified during a study of blood T cell repertoires in COVID-19. Study at large: COVID-19 samples, acute and convalescent, were from the United States, Italy and Spain. T cells, B-cell-depleted T cells, or PBMCs provided the cDNA or gDNA that served as material.

The V gene end was trimmed by 2 bases and the J gene end by 4 bases; junction bases not matched to a gene: 6. CDR1 is SGHVS and CDR2 is FNYEAQ in the germline V gene. The CDR3 runs to 16 residues. Authors' analysis steps: Using reference gene primer amplification, nucleated cell counts were estimated. The method was immunoSEQ multiplex PCR; TCRdb's version includes in-frame clones alone and lacks a portion of them. V, J and clone size are those of that table, while D and trimming were read from the DNA. The table records around 230,000 clones, around 82% of them present only once. Sequenced material: peripheral blood. The chain couples TRBV7-6 to TRBJ2-7, with 12 bases that match TRBD1. The source is a woman between 35 and 50 years old with active or convalescent COVID-19. The CDR3 here is CASSLRGQGAQYEQYF. The CDR3, as DNA: TGTGCCAGCAGCTTAAGGGGACAGGGGGCCCAGTACGAGCAGTACTTC.